The rows below give T cell receptor beta chains drawn from one sample of a study of blood T cell repertoires in COVID-19. The table came from immunoSEQ multiplex PCR; TCRdb's copy has only in-frame clones and leaves some out. The top ten hold just under 7.5% of the sample, which has 200,000 to 250,000 clones, approximately 80% seen once. Material for sequencing was peripheral blood. The receptors here all came from a woman between 45 and 60 years old with acute or convalescent COVID-19. Each CDR3 is given with its conserved first and last residue. Each record gives: V gene, CDR3 length, CDR3 protein.

V gene: TRBV5-1; CDR3 length: 14; CDR3 protein: CASSKGLIQETQYF
V gene: TRBV12-5; CDR3 length: 18; CDR3 protein: CASGPTGTSGRSAGELFF
V gene: TRBV5-4; CDR3 length: 16; CDR3 protein: CASSLGGVGTLDEQYF
V gene: TRBV15; CDR3 length: 13; CDR3 protein: CATSKGQGDIQYF
V gene: TRBV28; CDR3 length: 14; CDR3 protein: CASSLYRTGSPQHF
V gene: TRBV12-3/TRBV12-4; CDR3 length: 13; CDR3 protein: CASSARGLGEAFF
V gene: TRBV9; CDR3 length: 18; CDR3 protein: CASSTSHPGLAGGETQYF
V gene: TRBV6-5; CDR3 length: 15; CDR3 protein: CASRSPGLPNSPLHF
V gene: TRBV13; CDR3 length: 12; CDR3 protein: CASRDNSYEQYF
V gene: TRBV18; CDR3 length: 12; CDR3 protein: CASSSMNTEAFF
V gene: TRBV5-6; CDR3 length: 13; CDR3 protein: CASSRTGTTEAFF
V gene: TRBV4-2; CDR3 length: 15; CDR3 protein: CASSPSGQMQETQYF
V gene: TRBV25-1; CDR3 length: 16; CDR3 protein: CASSEANRVMNTEAFF
V gene: TRBV19; CDR3 length: 13; CDR3 protein: CASSIDRQGQAFF
V gene: TRBV11-1; CDR3 length: 15; CDR3 protein: CASSLTGGSGNTIYF
V gene: TRBV7-2; CDR3 length: 16; CDR3 protein: CASSPRNQGRNTEAFF
V gene: TRBV27; CDR3 length: 14; CDR3 protein: CASSYSRRGAGYTF
V gene: TRBV11-2; CDR3 length: 12; CDR3 protein: CASSLRNSPLHF
V gene: TRBV7-2; CDR3 length: 15; CDR3 protein: CASSWGQGEGNEQFF
V gene: TRBV9; CDR3 length: 15; CDR3 protein: CASSVEGTGEYEQYF
V gene: TRBV28; CDR3 length: 14; CDR3 protein: CASSRPGTGNTIYF
V gene: TRBV5-3; CDR3 length: 15; CDR3 protein: CARSLGNGLYNEQFF
V gene: TRBV5-1; CDR3 length: 15; CDR3 protein: CASSRGGQQNEKLFF
V gene: TRBV27; CDR3 length: 13; CDR3 protein: CASSSRVNQPQHF
V gene: TRBV28; CDR3 length: 13; CDR3 protein: CASSPVGGAEAFF
V gene: TRBV12-3/TRBV12-4; CDR3 length: 13; CDR3 protein: CASRTTGLEGYTF
V gene: TRBV6-5; CDR3 length: 14; CDR3 protein: CASSPDSTTGELFF
V gene: TRBV11-2; CDR3 length: 12; CDR3 protein: CASSSTAYEQYF
V gene: TRBV5-1; CDR3 length: 13; CDR3 protein: CASSVGGYNEQFF
V gene: TRBV11-2; CDR3 length: 15; CDR3 protein: CASSLAQGTNEKLFF
V gene: TRBV6-5; CDR3 length: 13; CDR3 protein: CASRTSGVGEQYF
V gene: TRBV5-6; CDR3 length: 14; CDR3 protein: CASSHWDRTDTQYF
V gene: TRBV18; CDR3 length: 14; CDR3 protein: CASSFQQYTGELFF
V gene: TRBV19; CDR3 length: 14; CDR3 protein: CASSIDHWTDTQYF
V gene: TRBV7-9; CDR3 length: 16; CDR3 protein: CASSLAQGDSPYEQYF
V gene: TRBV24-1; CDR3 length: 14; CDR3 protein: CATSDRDRGGGYTF
V gene: TRBV19; CDR3 length: 11; CDR3 protein: CASSGHSEAFF
V gene: TRBV25-1; CDR3 length: 13; CDR3 protein: CASTSTGQAPLHF
V gene: TRBV6-5; CDR3 length: 14; CDR3 protein: CASGRQGNLYGYTF
V gene: TRBV5-4; CDR3 length: 14; CDR3 protein: CASSFYGGGYGYTF
V gene: TRBV27; CDR3 length: 13; CDR3 protein: CASSLARGETQYF
V gene: TRBV4-3; CDR3 length: 14; CDR3 protein: CASSHLTGDYGYTF
V gene: TRBV19; CDR3 length: 15; CDR3 protein: CASKRAGLIADTQYF
V gene: TRBV30; CDR3 length: 13; CDR3 protein: CAWSGGTGGGYTF
V gene: TRBV5-4; CDR3 length: 16; CDR3 protein: CASSFGQGAPGYGYTF
V gene: TRBV28; CDR3 length: 14; CDR3 protein: CASSLLGQGDGYTF
V gene: TRBV11-1; CDR3 length: 15; CDR3 protein: CASSNQAGGQTTQYF
V gene: TRBV7-8; CDR3 length: 15; CDR3 protein: CASSTRTGANTEAFF
V gene: TRBV6-1; CDR3 length: 15; CDR3 protein: CASSDNGRGRGEAFF